These T cell receptor beta chains were read from a single sample in a study of TIL therapy for anti-PD-1-resistant metastatic lung cancer. Clones were sequenced by immunoSEQ multiplex PCR, and TCRdb holds only the in-frame ones, with some missing. The sample carries more than 20,000 clones, approximately 63% recorded once. The sequencing here drew on tumor tissue, taken at baseline. These TCRs come from a woman aged 30 to 85 with non-small cell lung cancer. The CDR3 runs from the conserved cysteine through the conserved F or W. Each record gives: CDR3 protein, CDR3 DNA, V gene, D gene, clone size, J gene. The D gene is left open where the match is weak. Expanded clones get a size class; other rows say once, few or many, or leave the size out.

CDR3: CASKNMFEQFF
DNA: TGTGCCAGCAAGAACATGTTTGAGCAGTTCTTC
V: TRBV6-1
D: -
size: -
J: TRBJ2-1

CDR3: CASSVTGGKNTEAFF
DNA: TGTGCCAGCAGCGTCACAGGGGGCAAGAACACTGAAGCTTTCTTT
V: TRBV11-2
D: TRBD1
size: -
J: TRBJ1-1

CDR3: CASSFKAGNTIYF
DNA: TGTGCCAGCAGTTTTAAAGCTGGAAACACCATATATTTT
V: TRBV6-5
D: -
size: -
J: TRBJ1-3

CDR3: CASSKAFMGLSYGYTF
DNA: TGTGCCAGCAGCAAAGCTTTCATGGGGTTGAGCTATGGCTACACCTTC
V: TRBV21-1
D: -
size: few
J: TRBJ1-2

CDR3: CASSSPPTSGRRPDTQYF
DNA: TGTGCCAGCAGCTCCCCACCCACTAGCGGGAGACGCCCAGATACGCAGTATTTT
V: TRBV7-9
D: TRBD2
size: -
J: TRBJ2-3

CDR3: CASSLDRGSYEQYF
DNA: TGCGCCAGCAGCCTCGACAGGGGCTCCTACGAGCAGTACTTC
V: TRBV5-1
D: TRBD1
size: -
J: TRBJ2-7

CDR3: CASSPGGNLNTGELFF
DNA: TGCGCCAGCTCCCCCGGAGGTAACCTGAACACCGGGGAGCTGTTTTTT
V: TRBV5-1
D: -
size: -
J: TRBJ2-2

CDR3: CATQGEETQYF
DNA: TGTGCCACACAGGGGGAAGAGACCCAGTACTTC
V: TRBV6-7
D: TRBD1
size: -
J: TRBJ2-5

CDR3: CASSSNGQGSNQPQHF
DNA: TGTGCCAGTAGTTCAAACGGACAGGGCAGCAATCAGCCCCAGCATTTT
V: TRBV19
D: TRBD1
size: many
J: TRBJ1-5

CDR3: CASSEVPNQETQYF
DNA: TGTGCCAGCAGTGAAGTACCTAACCAAGAGACCCAGTACTTC
V: TRBV2
D: -
size: -
J: TRBJ2-5

CDR3: CASSMTDTEAFF
DNA: TGTGCCAGTAGTATGACGGACACTGAAGCTTTCTTT
V: TRBV19
D: -
size: -
J: TRBJ1-1

CDR3: CASRRTSGTTDTQYF
DNA: TGTGCCAGCAGGCGGACTAGCGGGACCACAGATACGCAGTATTTT
V: TRBV7-6
D: TRBD2
size: -
J: TRBJ2-3

CDR3: CAWSPTGGAQPQHF
DNA: TGTGCCTGGAGTCCTACAGGGGGAGCGCAGCCCCAGCATTTT
V: TRBV30
D: TRBD1
size: -
J: TRBJ1-5

CDR3: CASSLIKGVDQETQYF
DNA: TGTGCCAGCAGCTTAATAAAAGGGGTGGACCAAGAGACCCAGTACTTC
V: TRBV7-6
D: -
size: -
J: TRBJ2-5

CDR3: CASSGGSGTEAFF
DNA: TGTGCCAGCTCAGGGGGGTCTGGCACTGAAGCTTTCTTT
V: TRBV18
D: -
size: -
J: TRBJ1-1

CDR3: CASSLGTDFTDTQYF
DNA: TGTGCCAGCAGCTTAGGGACAGACTTCACAGATACGCAGTATTTT
V: TRBV11-3
D: -
size: -
J: TRBJ2-3

CDR3: CASKTGASTDTQYF
DNA: TGTGCCAGCAAAACAGGGGCTAGCACAGATACGCAGTATTTT
V: TRBV6-6
D: TRBD1
size: -
J: TRBJ2-3

CDR3: CASGTDRGSVYSGANVLTF
DNA: TGTGCTAGTGGAACCGACAGGGGGAGTGTCTACTCTGGGGCCAACGTCCTGACTTTC
V: TRBV12-5
D: TRBD1
size: -
J: TRBJ2-6

CDR3: CASSLEVGGNTEAFF
DNA: TGTGCCAGCAGCTTAGAAGTGGGGGGGAACACTGAAGCTTTCTTT
V: TRBV7-8
D: -
size: -
J: TRBJ1-1

CDR3: CATSDRTGFGGYTF
DNA: TGTGCCACCAGCGACCGGACAGGGTTTGGTGGCTACACCTTC
V: TRBV15
D: TRBD1
size: -
J: TRBJ1-2

CDR3: CASSQDFGRHNEQFF
DNA: TGTGCCAGCAGCCAAGATTTTGGGCGACACAATGAGCAGTTCTTC
V: TRBV4-2
D: -
size: few
J: TRBJ2-1

CDR3: CASFSGIGETQYF
DNA: TGTGCCAGTTTTAGCGGGATTGGGGAGACCCAGTACTTC
V: TRBV6-6
D: TRBD2
size: -
J: TRBJ2-5

CDR3: CASSSPGRTYNEQFF
DNA: TGCGCCAGCAGCTCTCCGGGGAGGACCTACAATGAGCAGTTCTTC
V: TRBV4-1
D: -
size: -
J: TRBJ2-1

CDR3: CASSIEVFQETQYF
DNA: TGTGCCAGTAGTATAGAAGTCTTTCAAGAGACCCAGTACTTC
V: TRBV19
D: -
size: -
J: TRBJ2-5

CDR3: CASSDRPRGTDTQYF
DNA: TGTGCCAGTTCCGACAGACCGAGAGGCACAGATACGCAGTATTTT
V: TRBV19
D: -
size: -
J: TRBJ2-3

CDR3: CASSELGDNEQFF
DNA: TGCGCCAGCAGTGAGTTGGGGGACAATGAGCAGTTCTTC
V: TRBV10-1
D: -
size: -
J: TRBJ2-1

CDR3: CASSVGVTPVVGLFF
DNA: TGTGCCAGCAGCGTAGGCGTGACTCCCGTTGTGGGGCTGTTTTTT
V: TRBV9
D: -
size: once
J: TRBJ2-2

CDR3: CSVGGKTRTDGYTF
DNA: TGCAGCGTTGGGGGCAAGACTCGTACTGATGGCTACACCTTC
V: TRBV29-1
D: -
size: -
J: TRBJ1-2

CDR3: CSVAYEADTEAFF
DNA: TGCAGCGTCGCCTATGAGGCGGACACTGAAGCTTTCTTT
V: TRBV29-1
D: -
size: -
J: TRBJ1-1

CDR3: CALQGLAANNEQFF
DNA: TGTGCCCTACAAGGACTAGCGGCTAACAATGAGCAGTTCTTC
V: TRBV30
D: TRBD2
size: -
J: TRBJ2-1

CDR3: CASGQAATGELFF
DNA: TGTGCCAGCGGACAGGCTGCCACCGGGGAGCTGTTTTTT
V: TRBV19
D: TRBD1
size: -
J: TRBJ2-2

CDR3: CASSLGEPLNWADTQYF
DNA: TGTGCCAGCAGCCTGGGGGAACCACTTAATTGGGCAGATACGCAGTATTTT
V: TRBV14
D: -
size: -
J: TRBJ2-3

CDR3: CASSLASGREAFF
DNA: TGTGCCAGCAGCTTAGCTTCGGGCAGGGAAGCTTTCTTT
V: TRBV11-3
D: -
size: -
J: TRBJ1-1

CDR3: CASSLAVSEQYF
DNA: TGTGCCAGCAGCTTAGCTGTATCCGAGCAGTACTTC
V: TRBV7-8
D: -
size: -
J: TRBJ2-7

CDR3: CASSEVRRLEQFF
DNA: TGTGCCAGCAGTGAAGTTAGGCGTCTAGAGCAGTTCTTC
V: TRBV2
D: -
size: -
J: TRBJ2-1

CDR3: CSVELSDTQYF
DNA: TGCAGCGTTGAACTATCAGATACGCAGTATTTT
V: TRBV29-1
D: -
size: -
J: TRBJ2-3

CDR3: CASSVEGSGNFRITTQYF
DNA: TGTGCCAGCAGCGTAGAAGGTAGCGGGAACTTCCGGATTACTACGCAGTATTTT
V: TRBV9
D: TRBD2
size: -
J: TRBJ2-3

CDR3: CASSLWLAYEQYF
DNA: TGTGCCAGCAGCTTGTGGCTAGCTTACGAGCAGTACTTC
V: TRBV5-6
D: -
size: -
J: TRBJ2-7

CDR3: CASRETRDGYTF
DNA: TGTGCCAGCAGGGAAACCAGGGATGGCTACACCTTC
V: TRBV2
D: -
size: -
J: TRBJ1-2

CDR3: CASSPGVAGYSDTQYF
DNA: TGTGCCAGCAGTCCCGGGGTAGCGGGGTATTCAGATACGCAGTATTTT
V: TRBV28
D: TRBD2
size: -
J: TRBJ2-3

CDR3: CASSVTGRSSYNEQFF
DNA: TGTGCCAGCAGCGTTACAGGGAGGAGCTCCTACAATGAGCAGTTCTTC
V: TRBV7-2
D: -
size: few
J: TRBJ2-1

CDR3: CASSPGRGWGYTF
DNA: TGCGCCAGCAGCCCCGGAAGGGGCTGGGGCTACACCTTC
V: TRBV5-1
D: -
size: -
J: TRBJ1-2

CDR3: CAISFGTSGRELLVDEQFF
DNA: TGTGCCATCAGTTTTGGGACTAGCGGGAGAGAGCTTCTGGTGGATGAGCAGTTCTTC
V: TRBV10-3
D: TRBD2
size: -
J: TRBJ2-1

CDR3: CASSLWIDGYTF
DNA: TGTGCCAGCAGCTTATGGATAGATGGCTACACCTTC
V: TRBV7-2
D: -
size: -
J: TRBJ1-2

CDR3: CASSKGGRAYGELFF
DNA: TGTGCCAGTAGTAAGGGGGGGCGGGCATACGGAGAGCTGTTTTTT
V: TRBV19
D: -
size: -
J: TRBJ2-2

CDR3: CASSPKSPSMNTEAFF
DNA: TGTGCCAGCAGTCCCAAGTCTCCCAGTATGAACACTGAAGCTTTCTTT
V: TRBV2
D: -
size: -
J: TRBJ1-1

CDR3: CASSVGMVRMNTEAFF
DNA: TGTGCCAGCAGTGTCGGAATGGTCCGCATGAACACTGAAGCTTTCTTT
V: TRBV6-1
D: -
size: -
J: TRBJ1-1

CDR3: CASSEPRGLITF
DNA: TGTGCCAGCAGTGAACCAAGGGGTTTGATCACCTTC
V: TRBV25-1
D: -
size: -
J: TRBJ1-2

CDR3: CASSVGDGPYEQYF
DNA: TGTGCCAGCAGCGTGGGGGACGGGCCCTACGAGCAGTACTTC
V: TRBV9
D: -
size: few
J: TRBJ2-7

CDR3: CASSGVWDSNHEQYF
DNA: TGTGCCAGCAGCGGTGTATGGGACTCTAATCACGAGCAGTACTTC
V: TRBV5-6
D: -
size: -
J: TRBJ2-7

CDR3: CASSIRGGSQETQYF
DNA: TGTGCCAGTAGTATAAGGGGGGGCTCCCAAGAGACCCAGTACTTC
V: TRBV19
D: -
size: -
J: TRBJ2-5